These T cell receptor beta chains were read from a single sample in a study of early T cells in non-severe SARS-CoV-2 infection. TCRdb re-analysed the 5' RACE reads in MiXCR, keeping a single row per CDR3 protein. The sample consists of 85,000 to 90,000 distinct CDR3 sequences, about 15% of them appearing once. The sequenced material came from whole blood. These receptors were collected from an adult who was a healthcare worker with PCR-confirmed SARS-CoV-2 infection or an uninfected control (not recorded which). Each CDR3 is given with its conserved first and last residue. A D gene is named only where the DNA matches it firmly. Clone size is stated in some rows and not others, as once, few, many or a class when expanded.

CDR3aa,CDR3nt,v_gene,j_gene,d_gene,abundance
CASSSWGNTIYF,TGTGCCAGCAGTTCGTGGGGTAACACCATATATTTT,TRBV12-3/TRBV12-4,TRBJ1-3,.,many
CSARSILAGGVETQYF,TGCAGTGCTAGATCCATTCTAGCGGGGGGGGTGGAGACCCAGTACTTC,TRBV20-1,TRBJ2-5,TRBD2,many
CASSFEQLDTF,TGTGCCAGCAGCTTTGAACAGCTAGACACCTTC,TRBV7-8,TRBJ1-2,.,few
CASSRAGFSNTGELFF,TGTGCCAGCAGCCGGGCGGGCTTCTCGAACACCGGGGAGCTGTTTTTT,TRBV5-4,TRBJ2-2,.,once
CASSLGQGANGYTF,TGTGCCAGCAGCTTGGGGCAGGGGGCCAATGGCTACACCTTC,TRBV7-2,TRBJ1-2,TRBD1,few
CASSYSVTPTGNQPQHF,TGTGCCAGCAGTTACTCGGTAACACCTACTGGCAATCAGCCCCAGCATTTT,TRBV6-6,TRBJ1-5,.,.
CASSLKGLGEAFF,TGTGCCAGCAGTTTAAAGGGGTTGGGTGAAGCTTTCTTT,TRBV12-3/TRBV12-4,TRBJ1-1,.,few
CASSSWQQETQYF,TGTGCCAGCAGCTCGTGGCAACAAGAGACCCAGTACTTC,TRBV7-9,TRBJ2-5,.,.
CASRIPGQGGDTQYF,TGTGCCAGCAGGATTCCGGGACAGGGGGGAGATACGCAGTATTTT,TRBV6-1,TRBJ2-3,TRBD1,few
CASSHVLGAKNIQYF,TGTGCCAGCAGCCACGTCTTGGGGGCCAAAAACATTCAGTACTTC,TRBV3-1,TRBJ2-4,.,.
CASSKTGLDQETQYF,TGTGCCAGCAGCAAAACGGGACTAGACCAAGAGACCCAGTACTTC,TRBV6-2/TRBV6-3,TRBJ2-5,TRBD2,few
CAGSLAGAETQYF,TGTGCCGGCAGTTTAGCGGGGGCAGAGACCCAGTACTTC,TRBV12-3/TRBV12-4,TRBJ2-5,TRBD2,.
CSANRDRSYGYTF,TGCAGTGCAAACCGGGACAGAAGCTATGGCTACACCTTC,TRBV20-1,TRBJ1-2,TRBD1,many
CASSLGQTTTNEKLFF,TGCGCCAGCAGCCTGGGCCAGACAACAACTAATGAAAAACTGTTTTTT,TRBV5-1,TRBJ1-4,.,.
CASSSTWRVKENTEAFF,TGTGCCAGTAGTTCAACATGGAGAGTGAAAGAGAACACTGAAGCTTTCTTT,TRBV19,TRBJ1-1,.,.
CASSEMASNTEAFF,TGTGCCAGCAGTGAAATGGCATCGAACACTGAAGCTTTCTTT,TRBV6-1,TRBJ1-1,.,few
CASSPPGSDNSPLHF,TGTGCCAGCAGCCCACCGGGCAGTGATAATTCACCCCTCCACTTT,TRBV6-5,TRBJ1-6,.,few
CASRQGSTDTQYF,TGTGCCAGCAGACAGGGGAGCACAGATACGCAGTATTTT,TRBV7-2,TRBJ2-3,TRBD1,many
CSVETPSGENTGELFF,TGCAGCGTTGAGACGCCTAGCGGGGAGAACACCGGGGAGCTGTTTTTT,TRBV29-1,TRBJ2-2,TRBD2,.
CASRTTGRGNGANVLTF,TGTGCCAGTAGAACTACGGGCAGGGGAAATGGGGCCAACGTCCTGACTTTC,TRBV19,TRBJ2-6,.,.
CSVGTVRNYGYTF,TGCAGCGTTGGGACAGTCCGAAACTATGGCTACACCTTC,TRBV29-1,TRBJ1-2,.,few
CASSLRTVYNSPLHF,TGTGCCAGCAGTTTACGGACGGTCTATAATTCACCCCTCCACTTT,TRBV12-3/TRBV12-4,TRBJ1-6,.,.
CSVAGAGANVLTF,TGCAGCGTTGCAGGGGCTGGGGCCAACGTCCTGACTTTC,TRBV29-1,TRBJ2-6,.,.
CASSLLSLNTEAFF,TGCGCCAGCAGCTTGTTAAGTCTGAACACTGAAGCTTTCTTT,TRBV5-1,TRBJ1-1,.,.
CASSVSGANVLTF,TGTGCCAGCAGCGTCTCTGGGGCCAACGTCCTGACTTTC,TRBV6-5,TRBJ2-6,.,few
CASRVMGGATEAFF,TGTGCCAGCAGGGTTATGGGGGGCGCGACTGAAGCTTTCTTT,TRBV6-1,TRBJ1-1,.,few
CASSLGNTGELFF,TGTGCCAGCAGTTTAGGAAACACCGGGGAGCTGTTTTTT,TRBV12-3/TRBV12-4,TRBJ2-2,.,many
CASSLVTGTEAFF,TGTGCCAGCAGCTTGGTAACCGGGACTGAAGCTTTCTTT,TRBV5-6,TRBJ1-1,.,many
CASSLAGGSGNTIYF,TGTGCCAGCAGTCTAGCAGGGGGCTCTGGAAACACCATATATTTT,TRBV7-9,TRBJ1-3,TRBD1,many
CASSSSRQPQHF,TGTGCCAGCAGTTCATCCCGCCAGCCCCAGCATTTT,TRBV12-3/TRBV12-4,TRBJ1-5,.,once
CSVEDRGTTDTQYF,TGCAGCGTTGAGGACAGAGGGACTACAGATACGCAGTATTTT,TRBV29-1,TRBJ2-3,.,.
CSACMGAPDIQYF,TGCAGCGCGTGCATGGGGGCCCCTGACATTCAGTACTTC,TRBV29-1,TRBJ2-4,.,few
CASRRTGVLYNEQFF,TGTGCCAGCAGACGCACAGGGGTATTGTACAATGAGCAGTTCTTC,TRBV6-1,TRBJ2-1,TRBD1,few
CASSLDPGTGGVWQVSQETQYF,TGCGCCAGCAGCTTGGACCCCGGGACAGGGGGGGTTTGGCAAGTGAGCCAAGAGACCCAGTACTTC,TRBV5-1,TRBJ2-5,TRBD1,few
CASSRGGAKNIQYF,TGTGCCAGCAGCAGGGGCGGCGCCAAAAACATTCAGTACTTC,TRBV6-5,TRBJ2-4,.,.
CSVEGDSYGYTF,TGCAGCGTTGAAGGGGACAGCTATGGCTACACCTTC,TRBV29-1,TRBJ1-2,TRBD1,few
CASSFQLEAFF,TGTGCCAGCAGTTTCCAGCTTGAAGCTTTCTTT,TRBV28,TRBJ1-1,.,few
CASSPTPNSGNTIYF,TGTGCCAGCAGCCCGACACCCAACTCTGGAAACACCATATATTTT,TRBV3-1,TRBJ1-3,.,.
CASGRQGAGNTIYF,TGTGCCAGCGGACGACAGGGAGCTGGAAACACCATATATTTT,TRBV5-5,TRBJ1-3,TRBD1,.
CASSLSWEIANTGELFF,TGTGCCAGCAGTTTGAGTTGGGAAATCGCGAACACCGGGGAGCTGTTTTTT,TRBV12-3/TRBV12-4,TRBJ2-2,.,.
CASSTPVYRDTGELFF,TGTGCCAGCAGTACCCCTGTCTATCGCGACACCGGGGAGCTGTTTTTT,TRBV6-6,TRBJ2-2,.,.
CASSKKTQVPTEAFF,TGTGCCAGCAGCAAGAAGACACAGGTTCCCACTGAAGCTTTCTTT,TRBV5-4,TRBJ1-1,.,few
CASISTRGGSYNEQFF,TGTGCCAGTATTTCAACGCGGGGGGGCTCCTACAATGAGCAGTTCTTC,TRBV19,TRBJ2-1,TRBD2,.
CSARDGPGDTGELFF,TGCAGTGCTAGAGATGGTCCAGGGGACACCGGGGAGCTGTTTTTT,TRBV20-1,TRBJ2-2,.,many
CASSQDIDRGQYF,TGCGCCAGCAGCCAAGATATAGACAGGGGGCAGTACTTC,TRBV4-1,TRBJ2-5,TRBD1,.
CSVRLPGQGTDTQYF,TGCAGCGTGAGGCTTCCGGGACAGGGGACAGATACGCAGTATTTT,TRBV29-1,TRBJ2-3,TRBD1,few
CASSYYREPGANVLTF,TGTGCCAGCAGCTATTACAGGGAACCTGGGGCCAACGTCCTGACTTTC,TRBV27,TRBJ2-6,.,many
CASSPPGAGATDTQYF,TGTGCCAGCAGTCCTCCGGGGGCGGGGGCTACGGATACGCAGTATTTT,TRBV27,TRBJ2-3,.,.
CASTDRGQIEAFF,TGTGCCAGCACCGACAGGGGGCAGATTGAAGCTTTCTTT,TRBV7-9,TRBJ1-1,TRBD1,.
CASSRDGTLAEAFF,TGTGCCAGCTCACGGGACGGGACCCTAGCTGAAGCTTTCTTT,TRBV18,TRBJ1-1,.,many
CASSLGLAGAHTDTQYF,TGTGCCAGCAGCTTGGGACTAGCGGGGGCACACACAGATACGCAGTATTTT,TRBV5-8,TRBJ2-3,TRBD2,many
CASSPVLSPPYGYTF,TGTGCCAGCAGCCCGGTCCTCTCCCCCCCATATGGCTACACCTTC,TRBV3-1,TRBJ1-2,.,.
CASSPPPAEGNYGYTF,TGTGCCAGCAGTCCGCCACCCGCAGAGGGAAACTATGGCTACACCTTC,TRBV12-3/TRBV12-4,TRBJ1-2,.,few
CASSLGRSGTTEAFF,TGTGCCAGCAGCTTAGGGAGATCGGGTACCACTGAAGCTTTCTTT,TRBV7-9,TRBJ1-1,.,few
CASGREWDQPQHF,TGTGCCTCGGGCAGGGAGTGGGATCAGCCCCAGCATTTT,TRBV19,TRBJ1-5,.,.
CASSLSPSETQYF,TGCGCCAGCAGCTTATCACCCTCAGAGACCCAGTACTTC,TRBV5-1,TRBJ2-5,.,many
CASSPMEGRGGNTIYF,TGTGCCAGCAGCCCTATGGAGGGCAGAGGTGGAAACACCATATATTTT,TRBV27,TRBJ1-3,.,many
CASTVTGGSETQYF,TGTGCCAGCACCGTGACAGGGGGGTCTGAGACCCAGTACTTC,TRBV7-2,TRBJ2-5,TRBD1,many
CASSEVTWRTIAKNIQYF,TGTGCCAGCAGTGAAGTCACCTGGAGGACTATAGCCAAAAACATTCAGTACTTC,TRBV2,TRBJ2-4,.,.